A single sample is the source of the 8 T cell receptor beta chains below, sequenced in a study of blood T cell repertoires in COVID-19. Data came from immunoSEQ multiplex PCR; TCRdb stores just in-frame clones and leaves some out. The sample carries some 200,000 clones, roughly 88% recorded once. Specimen: peripheral blood. These TCRs come from a man between 18 and 29 years old with active or convalescent COVID-19.

The rearrangement joins TRBV10-1 to TRBJ2-1; 8 positions match TRBD2. Germline trimming cut 4 bases from V and 7 bases from J; bases unmatched to any gene: 6. The CDR3 spans 14 residues. Germline CDR1 WNHNN, CDR2 SYGVQD (reference sequence). The CDR3 DNA reads as TGCGCCAGCAGTGCTCGGGAGGGCGTTAATGAGCAGTTCTTC. Its protein is CASSAREGVNEQFF.

V gene TRBV4-2 combines with J gene TRBJ1-4; 10 nucleotides line up with TRBD1. Trimming took 0 bases from V and 6 from J; bases not matched to a gene: 7. The CDR3 is 17 amino acids. Germline CDR1 LGHNA, CDR2 YNFKEQ. CDR3 sequence (DNA): TGTGCCAGCAGCCAAGATCCTCGGGGGACAGGGGATGAAAAACTGTTTTTT. This translates into CASSQDPRGTGDEKLFF.

This clone was counted a single time. This chain joins TRBV7-3 and TRBJ2-7, with D tentatively TRBD2 (5 bases). The length of the CDR3 is 15 residues. V was cut by 3 bases and J by 0 bases, with 12 bases left in between. The V gene's germline CDR1 is SGHTA and CDR2 FQGTGA. CDR3 coding DNA: TGTGCCAGCAGCTTGGAAATGACTAACTCCTACGAGCAGTACTTC. The encoded protein is CASSLEMTNSYEQYF.

The J gene is TRBJ2-1, the V gene TRBV10-3; the D gene is possibly TRBD2 (5 bases). Germline V gene data show CDR1 as ENHRY and CDR2 as SYGVKD. V was cut by 5 bases and J by 5 bases, with 16 bases left in between. This CDR3 has 15 residues. CDR3 sequence reads: CAISQTLLGNNEQFF. The CDR3 coding sequence is TGTGCCATCAGTCAAACACTACTAGGAAACAATGAGCAGTTCTTC.

V and J are TRBV25-1 and TRBJ2-1; TRBD2 aligns across 8 bases. CDR1 is MGHDK and CDR2 is SYGVNS in the germline V gene. The CDR3 is 16 amino acids. With V trimmed by 1 base and J by 4 bases, 6 bases remained unmatched. Here the CDR3 reads CASSELAGGEYNEQFF. The CDR3 DNA is TGTGCCAGCAGTGAATTGGCGGGAGGCGAATACAATGAGCAGTTCTTC.

The chain employs TRBV6-6 and TRBJ1-1; D might be TRBD1 (6 bases). This CDR3 is 12 amino acids long. Trimming removed 9 bases at V and 1 base at J, with 9 bases between. Germline V lookup: CDR1 MNHNY, CDR2 SVGAGI (reference sequence). CDR3 in DNA: TGTGCCAGTACACAGGGGAACACTGAAGCTTTCTTT. It codes for CASTQGNTEAFF.

The J gene is TRBJ1-1, the V gene TRBV3-1 (or the pseudogene TRBV3-2), with TRBD1 as a possible D gene (5 bases). CDR3 size: 14 residues. CDR1 and CDR2 from the germline V gene are LGHDT and YNNKEL (reference sequence). The germline V and J ends were trimmed by 4 bases and 1 base, with 10 bases remaining between them. CDR3 sequence: CASSRGHSNTEAFF. CDR3 sequence (DNA): TGTGCCAGCAGCCGCGGACATTCGAACACTGAAGCTTTCTTT.

This clone was observed once. The V and J genes are TRBV4-2 and TRBJ1-4; D perhaps matches TRBD1 (5 bases). Trimming took 0 bases from V and 0 from J, leaving 8 bases between them. CDR1 and CDR2 (germline): LGHNA, YNFKEQ. The CDR3 sequence is 16 residues long. The CDR3 reads CASSQDPTATNEKLFF. CDR3 bases: TGTGCCAGCAGCCAAGATCCGACAGCAACTAATGAAAAACTGTTTTTT.